What follows are 10 T cell receptor beta chains derived from one specimen sequenced in a study of shared clonotypes between healthy human individuals. Assay: immunoSEQ multiplex PCR; the TCRdb copy retains only in-frame clones and omits some. The table records under 2,000,000 clones, about 95% of them present only once. As defined, naive CD8 cells were CD45RO-negative and positively selected for CCR7, with terminally differentiated effector memory CD45RA+ cells excluded. Sequencing was done on a sample of naive CD8+ T cells sorted from blood. The receptor set was obtained from a young man in good health.

The chain uses TRBV29-1 and TRBJ1-2, with TRBD1 matching over 9 bases. In germline, CDR1 is SQVTM, CDR2 ANQGSEA. The V gene end was trimmed by 7 bases and the J gene end by 1 base; junction bases not matched to a gene: 10. The CDR3 extends over 15 amino acids. In DNA, the CDR3 is TGCAGCGCCACAGGGGGCGAAGGATTTAACTATGGCTACACCTTC. Amino acid sequence: CSATGGEGFNYGYTF.

On this clone: Other nucleotide sequences from this sample produce the same CDR3. J is TRBJ1-2 and V is TRBV5-1; 7 bases map to TRBD1. V shed 4 bases, J shed 4 bases, and the junction held 10 bases outside the gene matches. The V gene's germline CDR1 is SGHRS and CDR2 YFSETQ. The CDR3 is 15 residues long. The CDR3 is CASSLEGGAFYGYTF. CDR3 bases: TGCGCCAGCAGCCTGGAAGGGGGCGCTTTCTATGGCTACACCTTC.

V is TRBV11-2 and J is TRBJ2-1, with 7 bases identical to TRBD1. This CDR3 has 15 amino acids. The germline V gene encodes CDR1 SGHAT and CDR2 FQNNGV. Trimming cost V 4 bases and J 1 base; bases outside gene matches: 4. The CDR3 spells CASSSGTASYNEQFF. DNA of the CDR3: TGTGCCAGCAGCTCTGGGACAGCTTCCTACAATGAGCAGTTCTTC.

V usage is TRBV15 and J usage is TRBJ2-2, with D possibly TRBD1 on 5 matching bases. The CDR3 has 16 residues. The V gene's germline CDR1 is LNHNV and CDR2 YYDKDF (reference sequence). Trimming shortened V by 6 bases and J by 0 bases, and 14 bases separated the two germline ends. The CDR3 nucleotides read TGTGCCACCAGTCTGGGGCGGCAAGCGAACACCGGGGAGCTGTTTTTT. Translating it yields CATSLGRQANTGELFF.

This clone has only a few counts. The chain carries TRBV7-9 and TRBJ2-7; a weak D match, TRBD1 (6 bases). The CDR3 extends over 14 amino acids. V was shortened by 4 bases and J by 6 bases, with 16 bases between the two germline ends. Germline V gives CDR1 SEHNR, CDR2 FQNEAQ (reference sequence). CDR3 region: CASSSSTGQGEQYF. DNA for the CDR3: TGTGCCAGCAGCTCATCTACAGGGCAGGGCGAGCAGTACTTC. The variable domain in full, with the rest retrieved from reference TRBV7-9 and TRBJ2-7, is DTGVSQNPRHKITKRGQNVTFRCDPISEHNRLYWYRQTLGQGPEFLTYFQNEAQLEKSRLLSDRFSAERPKGSFSTLEIQRTEQGDSAMYLCASSSSTGQGEQYFGPGTRLTVT.

The rearrangement links TRBV11-1 to TRBJ2-7, with D perhaps given as TRBD1 or TRBD2 (6 bases each). The CDR3 totals 14 residues. With 3 bases removed from V and 7 bases from J, the gap between germline ends came to 16 bases. Germline-derived CDR1 and CDR2 are SGHAT and FQDESV (reference sequence). The CDR3: CASSFNGGLREQYF. The CDR3 DNA follows: TGTGCCAGCAGCTTTAATGGGGGGCTGAGAGAGCAGTACTTC.

The chain uses TRBV11-2 and TRBJ1-5, with unresolved D. The V gene lost 8 bases and the J gene lost 0 bases, with 14 bases spanning the gap. Per germline, CDR1 SGHAT and CDR2 FQNNGV. The CDR3 has 15 amino acids. In nucleotides, the CDR3 is TGTGCCAGCGGAAAGGACCTTAATAGCAATCAGCCCCAGCATTTT. Protein: CASGKDLNSNQPQHF. The full variable domain, completed using reference TRBV11-2 and TRBJ1-5, is EAGVAQSPRYKIIEKRQSVAFWCNPISGHATLYWYQQILGQGPKLLIQFQNNGVVDDSQLPKDRFSAERLKGVDSTLKIQPAKLEDSAVYLCASGKDLNSNQPQHFGDGTRLSIL.

This chain links TRBV5-8 with TRBJ2-7, with D perhaps TRBD2 (6 bases). V was trimmed by 4 bases and J by 3 bases, leaving 20 bases between them. Germline V CDR1 and CDR2: SGHTS, YDEGEE. There are 16 residues in the CDR3. CDR3 bases: TGTGCCAGCAGCGACGCGGGGTCACCGACCTTCTACGAGCAGTACTTC. Its protein product is CASSDAGSPTFYEQYF.

This sequence joins TRBV27 and TRBJ2-3; D is ambiguous. CDR3 length: 15 residues. CDR1 is MNHEY and CDR2 is SMNVEV in the germline V gene (reference sequence). Deletions cut 4 bases from V and 2 bases from J, with 13 bases between. The CDR3 is CASSSRNPFTDTQYF. As DNA, the CDR3 is TGTGCCAGCAGTTCCCGTAATCCCTTCACAGATACGCAGTATTTT.

This chain joins TRBV27 and TRBJ1-6, with 9 bases aligning to TRBD1. From germline, CDR1 is MNHEY and CDR2 SMNVEV (reference sequence). The CDR3 sequence is 15 residues long. Unmatched junction bases numbered 5, after V lost 5 bases and J lost 6 bases. The CDR3 reads CASSPRGQGNSPLHF. CDR3 bases: TGTGCCAGCAGTCCCCGGGGACAGGGTAATTCACCCCTCCACTTT.